The entry below describes one TCR beta chain. The record originates from a study of T cells in Graves' hyperthyroidism and ophthalmopathy. TCR beta CDR3 region amplification was performed from RNA transcripts. HTBI primers were the set used in a first-round RT-PCR of the TCR CDR3. Each CDR3 protein is one row after TCRdb ran MiXCR on the multiplex PCR reads. Here the sample spans about 770,000 distinct CDR3 sequences, around a sixth being singletons. Germline CDR1 KGHSH, CDR2 LQKENI. The CDR3 extends over 14 amino acids. Deletions cut 3 bases from V and 2 bases from J, with 10 bases between. This clonotype was obtained from a woman aged 45-65 years with Graves' hyperthyroidism that later progressed to Graves' ophthalmopathy. J is TRBJ2-5 and V is TRBV18; D ambiguous. The source material was blood. CDR3 DNA: TGTGCCAGCTCACCCCCTGTCCAGCAAGAGACCCAGTACTTC. It is translated as CASSPPVQQETQYF.